This TCR beta chain derives from a study of blood T cell repertoires in COVID-19. Study at large: Acute and convalescent COVID-19 specimens originated in the United States, Italy and Spain. Sample material is recorded as cDNA or gDNA derived from T cells, B-cell-depleted T cells, or PBMCs.

Per the study methods: Reference gene primer amplification gave estimated nucleated cell counts. The data were produced by immunoSEQ multiplex PCR, yet TCRdb's version contains in-frame clones alone and is incomplete. V, J and clone size derive from that table, while D and trimming were established from the DNA sequence. Of roughly 160,000 clones in the sample, more than 70% are singletons; the top ten hold roughly 1.9%. V gave up 0 bases and J gave up 3 bases; unmatched junction bases: 6. The germline V gene encodes CDR1 MNHEY and CDR2 SVGEGT. The CDR3 runs 16 residues. This sequence joins TRBV6-2 or TRBV6-3 and TRBJ2-7; 9 bases align to TRBD1. The sample taken for sequencing was peripheral blood. This sequence originates from a man aged 45-65 years who had recovered from COVID-19. This CDR3 reads CASSYSITGGNYEQYF. CDR3 DNA sequence: TGTGCCAGCAGTTACTCGATTACAGGGGGCAACTACGAGCAGTACTTC.